The entry that follows covers one TCR beta chain sequence. The antigen remains undetermined. Sequencing was performed with immunoSEQ multiplex PCR; in TCRdb, only in-frame clones are kept and a portion is missing. The data contain roughly 160,000 clones, approximately 90% of them singletons. The entry originates in a study of T cell responses to AZD1222 COVID-19 vaccine. Study conclusions and caveats: Unmutated variant regions reportedly attract nearly half of all spike-specific TCRs. At baseline, just a handful of AZD1222 recipients tested seropositive. Possibly, clonal diversity was underestimated; donors were largely white British and included more females. Repertoires in all cases were sampled only once the peak T cell response had passed.

Between the trimmed V and J ends, which lost 7 bases and 7 bases, there was a span of 14 bases. The CDR3 sequence is 12 residues long. The source of this sequence is an adult in good health. The chain couples TRBV12-3 or TRBV12-4 to TRBJ2-7; D possibly uses TRBD1 or TRBD2 (5 bases each). Sample: peripheral blood, taken on day 0 of AZD1222 vaccination. The CDR3 region has the DNA TGTGCCAGCACGATGGGACGAGGGGAGCAGTACTTC. Translating gives CASTMGRGEQYF.